The 13 T cell receptor beta chains in this list originate from one sample, sequenced in a study of cytomegalovirus exposure and HLA in healthy donors. Both 60 Vbeta primers and 13 Jbeta primers went into the PCR. Measured with immunoSEQ multiplex PCR; TCRdb has only the in-frame clones, and not every one. The table includes approximately 100,000 clones, over 60% detected once. Material for sequencing was PBMCs. The receptors come from a man aged 60 to 75 in good health and CMV-seropositive.

The chain employs TRBV7-3 and TRBJ2-2; TRBD2 aligns across 10 bases. The CDR3 covers 16 residues. Germline CDR1 and CDR2: SGHTA and FQGTGA. V dropped 2 bases and J dropped 7; count of bases not matched to a gene: 7. CDR3 protein: CASSLGLAGAFGELFF. The CDR3 DNA is TGTGCCAGCAGCTTAGGTCTAGCGGGGGCCTTCGGGGAGCTGTTTTTT.

This chain joins TRBV4-2 and TRBJ1-2; 11 bases fit TRBD1. CDR3 length equals 16 residues. CDR1 and CDR2 from the germline V gene are LGHNA and YNFKEQ. V shed 0 bases, J shed 4 bases, and the junction held 4 bases outside the gene matches. CDR3 loop: CASSQELGQGGYGYTF. CDR3 sequence (DNA): TGTGCCAGCAGCCAAGAGTTGGGACAGGGGGGCTATGGCTACACCTTC.

The J gene is TRBJ1-4, the V gene TRBV9; tentatively, D is TRBD1 (6 bases). Trimming cost V 0 bases and J 2 bases, with 8 bases left between them. Germline V CDR1 and CDR2: SGDLS, YYNGEE. This CDR3 is built from 15 residues. The CDR3 DNA sequence: TGTGCCAGCAGCGTAGGACAGGTGACTAATGAAAAACTGTTTTTT. Protein product: CASSVGQVTNEKLFF.

This clone was found once. The chain couples TRBV11-2 to TRBJ2-7; 7 nucleotides align to TRBD1. The CDR3 extends over 15 amino acids. After removal of 5 bases from V and 0 bases from J, the junction contained 7 bases not matched to a gene. Germline-derived CDR1 and CDR2 are SGHAT and FQNNGV. CDR3 sequence (DNA): TGTGCCAGCAGCCTGCTGACAGGGAGCTCCTACGAGCAGTACTTC. The encoded protein is CASSLLTGSSYEQYF.

This clone showed up just once. This rearrangement joins TRBV7-9 to TRBJ2-1; D might be TRBD2 (5 bases). CDR3 length: 12 amino acids. Germline-derived CDR1 and CDR2 are SEHNR and FQNEAQ (reference sequence). V dropped 1 base and J dropped 14 bases, with 12 bases sitting between them. CDR3 sequence: CASSLGSGEEFF. CDR3 bases: TGTGCCAGCAGCTTAGGGAGCGGAGAGGAGTTCTTC.

This clone was detected once. The V and J genes are TRBV5-5 and TRBJ1-4; no firm D call. Deletions cut 2 bases from V and 12 bases from J, with 8 bases between. The CDR3 covers 11 residues. CDR1 and CDR2 from the germline V gene are SGHKS and YYEKEE (reference sequence). The CDR3 DNA reads as TGTGCCAGCAGCTTTTTGTCGGAACTGTTTTTT. It encodes CASSFLSELFF.

This clone appeared a few times. The chain couples TRBV11-3 to TRBJ1-1; 7 positions agree with TRBD1. The germline gives CDR1 SGHNT, CDR2 YENEEA. V was clipped by 5 bases and J by 7 bases; unmatched bases: 4. The CDR3 has 12 amino acids. CDR3 region: CASSLRDSEAFF. CDR3 bases: TGTGCCAGCAGCCTCAGGGACAGTGAAGCTTTCTTT.

The V call is TRBV10-2, the J call TRBJ2-1; no reliable D call. This CDR3 is 15 amino acids long. Germline V lookup: CDR1 WSHSY, CDR2 SAAADI. V was trimmed by 0 bases and J by 8 bases, leaving 14 bases between them. The CDR3 spells CASSESSRRRDEQFF. The CDR3, as DNA: TGCGCCAGCAGTGAGTCGAGTAGGAGACGGGATGAGCAGTTCTTC.

This chain connects TRBV27 to TRBJ2-5; TRBD1 is a possible D gene (5 bases). V dropped 6 bases and J dropped 5 bases, with 16 bases sitting between them. CDR1 is MNHEY and CDR2 is SMNVEV in the germline V gene (reference sequence). This CDR3 has 14 residues. CDR3 DNA sequence: TGTGCCAGCAGCCGGGTGGGGCCCGGGGAGACCCAGTACTTC. Protein: CASSRVGPGETQYF.

There are a few counts of this clone. This rearrangement joins TRBV7-9 to TRBJ1-5; D is unresolved. The CDR3 contains 15 residues. Trimming removed 5 bases at V and 9 bases at J, with 20 bases between. Per the germline V gene, CDR1 is SEHNR and CDR2 is FQNEAQ (reference sequence). The CDR3 bases are TGTGCCAGCAGCAACAGCCTCGAAGGAGGCGTGCCCCAGCATTTT. This codes for CASSNSLEGGVPQHF.

The V and J genes are TRBV2 and TRBJ1-1; TRBD1 might be the D (5 bases). This CDR3 region has 13 residues. Trimming removed 8 bases from V and 1 base from J, with 11 bases in between. From germline, CDR1 is SNHLY and CDR2 FYNNEI. The CDR3 DNA sequence: TGTGCCAGCGGTAAAACAGGGAACACTGAAGCTTTCTTT. As protein: CASGKTGNTEAFF.

J is TRBJ2-7 and V is TRBV19, with a possible D match to TRBD1 (5 bases). CDR3 length: 14 amino acids. Germline assignment: CDR1 LNHDA and CDR2 SQIVND (reference sequence). V lost 6 bases to trimming and J lost 3 bases, with 15 bases between them. CDR3 in DNA: TGTGCCAGTAGACCCCATAGGGGATTCTACGAGCAGTACTTC. The encoded protein is CASRPHRGFYEQYF.

The rearrangement uses TRBV19 and TRBJ2-1, with D tentatively TRBD1 (6 bases). V was clipped by 4 bases and J by 0 bases, with 13 bases between them. The CDR3 runs 16 residues. CDR1 is LNHDA, CDR2 SQIVND, per germline (reference sequence). The CDR3 sequence: CASSTIQGFSYNEQFF. CDR3 sequence (DNA): TGTGCCAGTAGTACGATACAGGGATTCTCCTACAATGAGCAGTTCTTC.